Below, one TCR beta chain is given with its context. The repertoire was sequenced with immunoSEQ multiplex PCR; TCRdb's copy has only in-frame clones and lacks some. The sample contains some 100,000 clones, around 87% of which appear only once. This sample is part of a study of T cell responses to AZD1222 COVID-19 vaccine. V was shortened by 0 bases and J by 3 bases, with 5 bases between the two germline ends. Per the germline V gene, CDR1 is KGHSH and CDR2 is LQKENI. This CDR3 is built from 13 residues. This chain joins TRBV18 and TRBJ2-5; D remains unclear. The sequence came from an adult who received the AZD1222 COVID-19 vaccine. Sequences were derived from peripheral blood, sampled 28 days after the second AZD1222 dose. CDR3 loop: CASSPPEKETQYF. Written as DNA, the CDR3 is TGTGCCAGCTCACCACCGGAGAAAGAGACCCAGTACTTC.